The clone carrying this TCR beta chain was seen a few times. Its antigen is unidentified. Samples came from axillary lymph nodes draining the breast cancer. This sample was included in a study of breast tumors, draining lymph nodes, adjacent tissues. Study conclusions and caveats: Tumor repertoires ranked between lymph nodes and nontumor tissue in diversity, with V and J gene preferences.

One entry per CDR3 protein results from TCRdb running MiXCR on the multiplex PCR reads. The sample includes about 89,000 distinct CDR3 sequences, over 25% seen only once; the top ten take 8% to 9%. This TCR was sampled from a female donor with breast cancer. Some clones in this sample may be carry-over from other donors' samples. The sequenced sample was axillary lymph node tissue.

In DNA, the CDR3 is TGTGCCAGCAGCCAAGCCTCTGATCCGGGACAGGGGGCCGCGGGGGAAAACACCGGGGAGCTGTTTTTT. This translates into CASSQASDPGQGAAGENTGELFF. The chain combines TRBV14 with TRBJ2-2; 12 bases fit TRBD1. The length of the CDR3 is 23 residues. After removal of 1 base from V and 2 bases from J, the junction contained 20 bases not matched to a gene. CDR1 and CDR2 (germline): SGHDN, FVKESK.